This T cell receptor (beta chain) appears in the sequencing data of a study of shared clonotypes between healthy human individuals. TCRdb's table, derived via immunoSEQ multiplex PCR, lists solely in-frame clones and lacks some. The sample lists roughly 2 million clones; roughly 95% were seen once. A note on this clone: Its specificity is not known.

Trimming removed 10 bases from V and 4 bases from J, with 22 bases in between. The germline CDR1 and CDR2 sequences are PRHDT and FYEKMQ (reference sequence). This CDR3 has 15 residues. Terminally differentiated effector memory CD45RA+ cells were excluded by CCR7 positive selection of CD45RO-negative cells. Study-level results: Compared with clonotypes that all four donors shared, non-shared clonotypes had lower generation probabilities.

This rearrangement joins TRBV13 to TRBJ1-1, with D possibly matching TRBD1 (5 bases). This receptor was taken from a man aged 18-30 years in good health. Sequencing was done on a sample of naive CD8+ T cells sorted from blood. The CDR3, as DNA: TGTGCCACCACCGAATTAATCGGGGGGAGCACTGAAGCTTTCTTT. It encodes CATTELIGGSTEAFF.